In its sample, the clone carrying this TCR beta chain was seen a few times. Its antigen is not known. TCRdb analysed the reads with MiXCR anew, one entry per CDR3 protein. The sample includes about 920,000 distinct CDR3 sequences, less than 40% of them seen just once. Germline loops: CDR1 MNHNS, CDR2 SASEGT. V was cut by 6 bases and J by 4 bases, with 21 bases left in between. This CDR3 spans 17 amino acids. This sample is part of a study of T cell repertoires in cytomegalovirus infection. Study in general: HLA-B-restricted CMV epitopes that are well studied were used alongside recently identified HLA-C-restricted ones. Indicated by public TCR beta signatures were CMV infection and matching HLA type.

Study findings and constraints: Predominance within the ex vivo response was attributable to HLA-C-restricted CMV-specific TCR beta clonotypes. Of the TCR beta families, the public ones yielded a cumulative frequency that identified carriers of CMV plus the relevant HLA.

Here the sequenced sample was cultured CD8+ T cells from PBMCs, taken from culture after CMV antigen stimulation. The clonotype was recovered from a human donor in good health (CMV status not recorded). Some clones in this sample may be carry-over from other donors' samples. The V call is TRBV6-1, the J call TRBJ2-2; D remains unclear. DNA of the CDR3: TGTGCCAGCAGCGTTCTCTTCTACGTCTCGGGCACCGGGGAGCTGTTTTTT. Protein: CASSVLFYVSGTGELFF.